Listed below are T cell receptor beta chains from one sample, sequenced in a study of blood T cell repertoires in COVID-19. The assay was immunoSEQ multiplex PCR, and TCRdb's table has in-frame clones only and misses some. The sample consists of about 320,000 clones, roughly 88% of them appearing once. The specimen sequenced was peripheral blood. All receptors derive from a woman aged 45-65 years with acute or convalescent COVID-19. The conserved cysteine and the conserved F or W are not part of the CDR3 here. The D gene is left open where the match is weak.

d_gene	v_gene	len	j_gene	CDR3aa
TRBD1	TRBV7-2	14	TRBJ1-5	ASSLWTGGSNQPQH
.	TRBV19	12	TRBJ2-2	ASSTGLYTGELF
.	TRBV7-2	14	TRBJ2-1	ASSLAGGVSYNEQF
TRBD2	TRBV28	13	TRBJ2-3	ASSPTAGALDTQY
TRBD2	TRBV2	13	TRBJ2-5	ASSVASGGQETQY
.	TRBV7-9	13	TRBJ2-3	ASSLHGGRTDTQY
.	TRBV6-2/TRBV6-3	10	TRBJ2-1	ASSYRVNEQF
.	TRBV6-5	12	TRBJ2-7	ASREDGSSYEQY
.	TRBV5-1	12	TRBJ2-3	ASSQGTVTDTQY
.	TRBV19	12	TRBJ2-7	ASSIATSSYEQY
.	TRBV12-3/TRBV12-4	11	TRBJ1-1	ASSQGMNTEAF
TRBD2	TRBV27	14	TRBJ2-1	ASSHEGPGLDREQF
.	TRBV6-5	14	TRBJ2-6	ASSSIGVTGANVLT
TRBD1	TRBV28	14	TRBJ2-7	ASSSPRGLGSYEQY
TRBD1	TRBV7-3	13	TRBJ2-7	ASSTAGTGSYEQY
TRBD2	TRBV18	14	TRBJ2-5	ASSPPVIPGGETQY
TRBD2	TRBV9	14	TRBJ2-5	ASSVAEAGGLEWQY
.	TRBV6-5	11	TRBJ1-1	ASSYATGTEAF
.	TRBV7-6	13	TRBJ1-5	ASSRGGGEGQPQH
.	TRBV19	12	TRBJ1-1	ASSPWGRNTEAF
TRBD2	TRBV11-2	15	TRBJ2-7	ASSLDPPSGRAYEQY
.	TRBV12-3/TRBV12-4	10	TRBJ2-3	ASGTGADTQY
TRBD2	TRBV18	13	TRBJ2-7	ASSPDLAGVNEQY
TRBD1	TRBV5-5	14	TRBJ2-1	ASSLFLTGGQNEQF
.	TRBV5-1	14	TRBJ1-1	ASSLGAGGSSTEAF
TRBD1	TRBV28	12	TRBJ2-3	AESLGQGPDTQY
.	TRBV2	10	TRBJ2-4	ASGPRENIQY
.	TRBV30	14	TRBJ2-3	ACSLGTPKSTDTQY
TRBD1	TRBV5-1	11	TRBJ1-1	ASSGQENTEAF
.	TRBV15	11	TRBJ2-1	ATGRAGLNEQF
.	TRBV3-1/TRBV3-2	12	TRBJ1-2	ASSQRTSNYGYT
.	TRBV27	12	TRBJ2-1	ASRPRDAHNEQF
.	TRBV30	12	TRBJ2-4	AWSGGVAKNIQY
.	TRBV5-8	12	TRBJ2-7	ASSSSTGSYEQY
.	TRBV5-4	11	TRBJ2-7	ASSFGESYEQY
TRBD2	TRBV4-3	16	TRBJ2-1	ASSQARGLAGGGDEQF
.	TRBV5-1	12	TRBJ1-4	ASSFGTTNEKLF
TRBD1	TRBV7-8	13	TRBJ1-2	ASSLRWQGARGYT
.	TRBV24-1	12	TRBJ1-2	ATSDLGRAYGYT
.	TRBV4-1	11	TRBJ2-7	ASSPRGVYEQY
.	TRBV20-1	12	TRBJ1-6	SASVRSYNSPLH
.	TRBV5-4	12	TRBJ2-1	ASSLDAGRDEQF
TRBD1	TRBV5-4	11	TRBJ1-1	ASSDGQETEAF
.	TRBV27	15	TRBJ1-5	ASSTAGLTGAGQPQH
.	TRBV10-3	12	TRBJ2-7	AISESTTLREQY
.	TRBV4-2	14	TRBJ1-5	ASSQDAGRSNQPQH
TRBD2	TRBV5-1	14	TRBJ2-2	ASSFGLAGDTGELF
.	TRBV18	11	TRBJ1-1	ASSPSVNTEAF
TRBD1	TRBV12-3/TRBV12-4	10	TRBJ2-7	ASIGGGYEQY
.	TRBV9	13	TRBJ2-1	ASSLQGPAYNEQF
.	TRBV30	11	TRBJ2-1	ARSGLSYNEQF
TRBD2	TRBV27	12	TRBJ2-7	ASSRSGIGYEQY
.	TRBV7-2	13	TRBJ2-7	ASSLSAVSDYEQY
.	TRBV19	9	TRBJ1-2	ASSNGVQTT
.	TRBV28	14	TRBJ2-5	ASSPTGGVGQETQY